This T cell receptor beta chain is from a study of blood T cell repertoires in COVID-19 (dated by TCRdb to the early 2020s). For context, the study as a whole: Samples from collaborators originated in the United States, Italy and Spain and spanned both the acute and convalescent phases of COVID-19. The prospective study material was composed of cDNA or gDNA derived from T cells, B-cell-depleted T cells, or PBMCs. Deeply sampled blood TCRbeta repertoires from subjects exposed to, actively infected with, or recovered from COVID-19 were included in the dataset. A freely available public database, intended as a resource for researchers studying the immune response to SARS-CoV-2, is where the repertoires were released. Samples came from the ongoing ImmuneRACE study (first 160 participants) plus 1,254 subjects from 6 global collaborators. Nearly every sample came with metadata listing a de-identified subject ID, COVID-19 status, age in years and sex. Where available, HLA class I and class II types were obtained from metadata supplied by the sample provider rather than from assay-based typing.

Paper-wide results and their limitations: Clinical and demographic metadata were provided uncurated, with the amount varying by source and participant.

TCRbeta CDR3 regions were amplified from genomic DNA by means of the immunoSEQ Assay, a bias-controlled multiplex PCR. The authors' analysis ran thus. The number of nucleated cells in each sample was estimated by amplification of reference gene primers within the assay. To quantify the absolute abundance of each unique TCRbeta CDR3 rearrangement, sequence reads were collapsed and filtered. Productive Simpson clonality was computed per sample as the square root of Simpson's diversity index over productive rearrangements. The clones in this table, taken by TCRdb from immuneACCESS, are in-frame only. Not every clone is retained; where verified, under half of the shortfall comes from an unresolved V gene, and the cause of the rest is unknown. D and trimming come from the DNA, and the V and J calls and clone size come from that table. The sample yields 250,000 to 350,000 clones; about nine tenths were counted once. The top ten hold around 2.9% of the sample.

Collaborating institutions collected whole blood in K2EDTA tubes following their own protocols. For TCRbeta analysis, collaborators shipped samples in one of three forms: frozen whole blood, isolated PBMCs, or DNA extracted from either of those sample types. The CDR1 and CDR2 encoded by the germline V gene are ENHRY and SYGVKD. Cut back by 2 bases and 2 bases, the V and J ends lie 9 bases apart. Measured from the cysteine to the phenylalanine, the CDR3 is 14 residues long. Solely the CDR3 DNA is kept, with 42 bases framed from the first base. Regarding this clone: This clone's antigen is unknown. Nothing much larger sits one base from this clone, and base qualities are not available.

The receptor was isolated from a woman in her twenties or thirties with active or convalescent COVID-19. Sequenced sample: peripheral blood. The V and J segments used are TRBV10-3 and TRBJ1-2; a weak D assignment points to TRBD1 (5 bases agree). Read as DNA, the sequence is TGTGCCATCAGTGAGGCAGGGCCGAACTATGGCTACACCTTC. Translated, this is CAISEAGPNYGYTF.